This TCR beta chain was recorded in a study of blood T cells in healthy people across ages (dated by TCRdb to between 2015 and 2016). A note on the overall study: Template switching captured roughly one uniquely barcoded TCR beta cDNA molecule per two T cells in model experiments. To track age-related changes in TCR beta repertoire diversity, the study relied on deep sequencing normalized with unique cDNA molecular identifiers. Four age groups were formed from the donors: young (average approximately 15 years), middle-aged (around 39), aged (about 62) and long-lived (82). To avoid experimental bias, donors of different ages were spread randomly across the sequencing lanes. For two donors (one aged 18 to 29 and one aged 80 or older), the study analyzed two additional independent replicas of 1 million unique cDNA reads from the same blood draw. Overall study results and their limits: Conclusive comparison of naive and antigen-experienced compartments was prevented by the profiling of bulk unsorted PBMCs. Compared with the aged group, the long-lived group had more naive CD4+ T cells, fewer expanded clones and increased TCR diversity, suggesting age selection. The percentage of naive T cells measured by flow cytometry correlated strongly with observed TCR beta diversity. As age increased, observed TCR beta diversity per million T cells dropped in a roughly linear way, and a significant reduction was already evident by age about 36. Estimates of total diversity from one million sequenced T cells were regarded as lower bounds and underestimates. Because the CMV infection status of the donors was unknown, age-related changes in expanded clonotypes may potentially have been confounded.

The library relied on 5' RACE. Reads for this sample came from an Illumina HiSeq 2500. A second about 7 to 11 cycle PCR used a sample-barcoded 5' primer and a J-beta primer mix. A template-switch 5' adaptor carrying 12 random nucleotides introduced a unique molecular identifier onto each TCR beta cDNA molecule. Each sample yielded at least 3 million CDR3-containing paired-end reads. First-strand cDNA was synthesized from all RNA with the Mint cDNA synthesis kit, primed by a TRBC-specific oligonucleotide. Following uracil-DNA glycosylase treatment, a first 18-cycle PCR with universal primers M1SS and BC2_uni_R was performed on all cDNA. The original pipeline was this. For normalization, 1 million high-quality reads, each with a distinct molecular identifier, were randomly selected from each sample. Reads with shared molecular identifiers were discarded instead of being binned into consensus sequences. MiTCR, with a Q25 quality threshold and the strictest error-elimination algorithm, was used for CDR3 identification, clonotype clustering and error correction. A nonparametric unseen species model with Euler transformation was used to estimate a lower bound on total TCR beta diversity. Using fastp at Q25 and MiXCR, TCRdb reprocessed the public reads and kept productive beta chains. A single entry per CDR3 protein holds the most common genes and DNA from its merged rows. TCRdb, not the authors, supplied the V and J calls. Counted in this sample were 1.4 million or so distinct CDR3 sequences; 35% to 45% of them appeared once. Together, the top ten hold under 5% of the sample.

Notes on this clonotype: Its antigen specificity is not known. No base-level quality is on record; no much larger clone is a single base apart.

Donors were 35 to 40 systemically healthy Caucasian individuals from Russia aged about 6 to 100 years. Each donor gave 9 to 10 milliliters of peripheral blood, collected into EDTA-treated Vacutainer tubes. Ficoll-Paque density-gradient centrifugation was used to isolate PBMCs, with at least 6 million obtained per sample. Total RNA, at least 6 micrograms per sample, was extracted from PBMCs with Trizol reagent. For every donor, an aliquot of PBMCs went through flow cytometry to measure the percentages of naive CD45RAhigh/CD27high T cells. Based on the germline V gene (reference sequence), the CDR1 and CDR2 sequences are GTSNPN and SVGIG. Here V drops 7 bases and J drops 1 base, and the junction holds 4 bases not matched to any gene. The CDR3 goes from the cysteine to the phenylalanine over 13 residues. The only DNA kept is the CDR3, 39 bases in frame from the first base.

The TCR was taken from a woman younger than 35 in good health. The sequenced sample was blood. In this chain, TRBV30 is recombined with TRBJ1-2, with TRBD1 identical over 9 junction bases. The nucleotide sequence reads TGTGCCTTAGGGACAGGGCGTAACTATGGCTACACCTTC. This codes for CALGTGRNYGYTF.